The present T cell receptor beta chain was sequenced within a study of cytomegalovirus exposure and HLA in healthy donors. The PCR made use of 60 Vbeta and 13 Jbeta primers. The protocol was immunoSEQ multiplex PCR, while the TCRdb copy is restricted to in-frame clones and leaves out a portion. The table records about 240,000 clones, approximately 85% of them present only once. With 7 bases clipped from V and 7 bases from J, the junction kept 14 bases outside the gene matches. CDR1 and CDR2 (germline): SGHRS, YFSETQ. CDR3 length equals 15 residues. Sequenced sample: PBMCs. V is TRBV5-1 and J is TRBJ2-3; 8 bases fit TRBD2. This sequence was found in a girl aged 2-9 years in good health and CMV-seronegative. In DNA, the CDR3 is TGCGCCAGCGGCTGGGTCGGGGGGGCTTGGAATACGCAGTATTTT. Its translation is CASGWVGGAWNTQYF.